The T cell receptor (beta chain) described here comes from a study of cytomegalovirus exposure and HLA in healthy donors. Study-wide results and caveats: Indistinguishable V segments, including TRBV6-2 and TRBV6-3, were excluded. Later work found most CMV-associated TCR beta chains apparently HLA-restricted.

Remarks on this clone: Its antigen is not identified.

This PCR relied on a set of 60 Vbeta primers and 13 Jbeta primers. In the authors' workflow: Tens of millions of unique TCR beta chains, some 11 million shared, were counted in a later analysis. This table comes from immunoSEQ multiplex PCR, and its TCRdb copy is limited to in-frame clones, with some not included. The DNA was the basis for D and trimming; V, J and clone size are from that table. The sample includes around 140,000 clones, 82% of them seen just once. Germline V gene lookup returns CDR1 SNHLY and CDR2 FYNNEI. CDR3 length: 15 amino acids. Unmatched junction bases numbered 3, after V lost 3 bases and J lost 1 base.

This receptor was taken from a man aged 18 to 30 in good health and CMV-seropositive. The gene calls are TRBV2 and TRBJ2-1; 7 nucleotides line up with TRBD1. Sequencing was carried out using PBMCs. The CDR3 DNA is TGTGCCAGCAGTGACAGACAGGGTTCCTACAATGAGCAGTTCTTC. Its protein product is CASSDRQGSYNEQFF.